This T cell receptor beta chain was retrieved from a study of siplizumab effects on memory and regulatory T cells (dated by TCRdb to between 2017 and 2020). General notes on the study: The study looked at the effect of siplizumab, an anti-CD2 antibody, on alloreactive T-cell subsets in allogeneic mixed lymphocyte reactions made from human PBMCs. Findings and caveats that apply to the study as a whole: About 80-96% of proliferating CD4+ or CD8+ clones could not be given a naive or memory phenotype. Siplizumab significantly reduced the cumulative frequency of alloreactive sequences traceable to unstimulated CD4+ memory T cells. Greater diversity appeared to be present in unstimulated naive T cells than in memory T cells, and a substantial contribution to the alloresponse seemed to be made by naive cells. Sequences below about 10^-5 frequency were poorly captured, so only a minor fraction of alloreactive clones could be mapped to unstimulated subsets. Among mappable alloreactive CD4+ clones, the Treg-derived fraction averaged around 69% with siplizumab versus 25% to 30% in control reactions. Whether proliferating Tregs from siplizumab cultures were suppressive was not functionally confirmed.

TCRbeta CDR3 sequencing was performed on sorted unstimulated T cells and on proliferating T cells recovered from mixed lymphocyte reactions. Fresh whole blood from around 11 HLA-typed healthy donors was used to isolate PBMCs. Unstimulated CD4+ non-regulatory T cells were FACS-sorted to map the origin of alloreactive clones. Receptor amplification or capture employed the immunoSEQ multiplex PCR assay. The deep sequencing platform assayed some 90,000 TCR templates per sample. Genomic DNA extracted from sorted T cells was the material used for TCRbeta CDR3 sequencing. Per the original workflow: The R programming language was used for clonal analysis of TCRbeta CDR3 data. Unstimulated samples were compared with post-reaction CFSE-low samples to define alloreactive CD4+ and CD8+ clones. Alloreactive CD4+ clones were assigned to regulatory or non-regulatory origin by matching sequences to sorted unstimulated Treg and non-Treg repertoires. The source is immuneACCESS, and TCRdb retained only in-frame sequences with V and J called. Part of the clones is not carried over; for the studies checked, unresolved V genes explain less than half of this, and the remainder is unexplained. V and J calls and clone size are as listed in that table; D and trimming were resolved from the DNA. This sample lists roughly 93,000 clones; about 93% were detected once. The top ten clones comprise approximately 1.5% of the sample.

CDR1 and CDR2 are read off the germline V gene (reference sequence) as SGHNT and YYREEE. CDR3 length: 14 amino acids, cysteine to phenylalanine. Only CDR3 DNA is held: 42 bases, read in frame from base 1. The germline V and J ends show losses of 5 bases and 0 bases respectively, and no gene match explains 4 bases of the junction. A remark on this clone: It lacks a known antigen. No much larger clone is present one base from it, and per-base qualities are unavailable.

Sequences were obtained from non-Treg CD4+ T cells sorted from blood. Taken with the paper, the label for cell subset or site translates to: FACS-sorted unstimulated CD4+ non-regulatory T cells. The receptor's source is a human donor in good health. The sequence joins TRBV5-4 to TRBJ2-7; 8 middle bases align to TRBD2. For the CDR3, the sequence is CASRLGTSSYEQYF. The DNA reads TGTGCCAGCAGACTTGGGACTAGCTCCTACGAGCAGTACTTC.